Presented here are 18 T cell receptor beta chains from one specimen sequenced in a study of cytomegalovirus exposure and HLA in healthy donors. Primers for the PCR totalled 60 Vbeta and 13 Jbeta. The method was immunoSEQ multiplex PCR; TCRdb's version includes in-frame clones alone and lacks a portion of them. Found here are roughly 140,000 clones, 70% to 85% of them singletons; the top ten hold approximately 6.3%. Sequencing was done on a sample of PBMCs. The receptors shown here come from a woman aged 50 to 60 in good health and CMV-seropositive.

The rearrangement uses TRBV30 and TRBJ1-1; 7 bases are shared with TRBD1. Trimming removed 4 bases from V and 4 bases from J; junction bases left unmatched: 9. The CDR3 has 14 residues. Germline-derived CDR1 and CDR2 are GTSNPN and SVGIG (reference sequence). The CDR3 is CAWIRQGRGTEAFF. The CDR3 DNA reads as TGTGCCTGGATTCGACAGGGTAGGGGCACTGAAGCTTTCTTT.

This clone has just a few counts. The chain carries TRBV4-3 and TRBJ1-2, with D unresolved. Trimming took 0 bases from V and 8 from J, leaving 19 bases between them. This CDR3 spans 16 amino acids. Per germline, CDR1 LGHNA and CDR2 YSLEER. The CDR3 spells CASSQDETETMQGYTF. In nucleotides, the CDR3 is TGCGCCAGCAGCCAAGACGAAACAGAGACTATGCAGGGCTACACCTTC.

This clone is a singleton in its sample. This chain links TRBV7-6 with TRBJ1-4; 8 bases fit TRBD1. The trim removed 5 bases at V and 7 bases at J, leaving 9 bases unmatched. The V gene's germline CDR1 is SGHVS and CDR2 FNYEAQ. This CDR3 region has 15 residues. This chain's CDR3 is CASSTPTGDSEKLFF. The CDR3 coding sequence is TGTGCCAGCAGCACCCCGACAGGGGATAGTGAAAAACTGTTTTTT.

V and J are TRBV6-1 and TRBJ1-5, with 7 bases fitting TRBD1. Unmatched junction bases numbered 6, after V lost 5 bases and J lost 5 bases. The germline V gene has CDR1 MNHNS and CDR2 SASEGT. CDR3 length: 14 residues. CDR3 sequence (DNA): TGTGCCAGCAGTACTACAGGGACAGATCAGCCCCAGCATTTT. It yields the protein CASSTTGTDQPQHF.

V gene TRBV7-2 combines with J gene TRBJ2-2, with 9 bases aligning to TRBD1. The CDR3 length is 15 residues. Germline CDR1 is SGHTA and CDR2 is FQGNSA. The V and J ends lost 1 base and 7 bases, in that order; junction bases with no gene match: 4. CDR3 sequence: CASSLGDRVGGELFF. The CDR3 bases are TGTGCCAGCAGCTTAGGGGACAGGGTCGGCGGGGAGCTGTTTTTT.

The chain recombines TRBV9 with TRBJ2-1; the match to TRBD2 covers 11 bases. CDR1 is SGDLS, CDR2 YYNGEE, per germline. Trimming removed 2 bases from V and 0 bases from J; junction bases left unmatched: 7. The CDR3 has 18 residues. As DNA, the CDR3 is TGTGCCAGCAGCGTGGCAGGGACTAGCGGTGACTCCTACAATGAGCAGTTCTTC. Its protein is CASSVAGTSGDSYNEQFF.

The V gene is TRBV2, the J gene TRBJ1-6, with TRBD1 as a possible D gene (6 bases). CDR1 and CDR2 from the germline V gene are SNHLY and FYNNEI. Deletions cut 4 bases from V and 4 bases from J, with 11 bases between. This CDR3 region has 15 residues. The CDR3 DNA sequence: TGTGCCAGCAGTGGGGAGGGACAATATAATTCACCCCTCCACTTT. Its translation is CASSGEGQYNSPLHF.

The V and J genes are TRBV11-2 and TRBJ2-7; TRBD1 is a possible D gene (5 bases). Deletions cut 4 bases from V and 7 bases from J, with 14 bases between. Germline CDR1 reads SGHAT; CDR2 reads FQNNGV. The CDR3 sequence is 13 residues long. The CDR3 spells CASSSGSSWEQYF. The CDR3 DNA reads as TGTGCCAGCAGCTCAGGGTCTTCCTGGGAGCAGTACTTC.

This clone was seen only once. The chain couples TRBV1 to TRBJ1-2. TRBV1 is labeled a pseudogene. The CDR3 is 18 residues long. The CDR3 protein is CTSRGPPAKGLEGYGYTF. CDR3 nucleotides: TGCACCAGCAGGGGCCCCCCAGCCAAAGGGTTGGAGGGCTATGGCTACACCTTC.

This clone occurred once. The chain employs TRBV19 and TRBJ1-4, with TRBD1 as a possible D gene (6 bases). CDR1 and CDR2 (germline): LNHDA, SQIVND (reference sequence). There are 16 residues in the CDR3. The ends were cut back, 1 base at V and 0 bases at J, with 9 bases in the middle. The CDR3 here is CASSIGQGTTNEKLFF. The CDR3 DNA sequence: TGTGCCAGTAGTATAGGCCAGGGGACAACTAATGAAAAACTGTTTTTT.

This clone was seen just once. The chain links TRBV4-3 to TRBJ2-3; TRBD2 matches at 11 bases. The germline V gene has CDR1 LGHNA and CDR2 YSLEER. J gave up 1 base and V 1 base, and 7 bases lay outside the gene matches. This CDR3 contains 18 residues. The CDR3 spells CASSQAAGTSGRTDTQYF. The CDR3 DNA reads TGCGCCAGCAGCCAAGCGGCCGGGACTAGCGGACGCACAGATACGCAGTATTTT.

The V and J genes are TRBV5-1 and TRBJ2-3, with a tentative D call TRBD1 (6 bases). CDR1 is SGHRS, CDR2 YFSETQ, per germline. V lost 4 bases and J lost 6, with 27 bases in between. This CDR3 is built from 18 residues. CDR3 protein: CASSLLIAGTLEADTQYF. CDR3 nucleotide sequence: TGCGCCAGCAGCCTCCTAATCGCCGGGACACTCGAGGCGGATACGCAGTATTTT.

The chain recombines TRBV2 with TRBJ2-7; 10 nucleotides line up with TRBD1. Germline V CDR1 and CDR2: SNHLY, FYNNEI. This CDR3 comprises 16 residues. With V trimmed by 4 bases and J by 3 bases, 9 bases remained unmatched. This CDR3 reads CASSGVRDRGLYEQYF. The CDR3 nucleotides read TGTGCCAGCAGTGGAGTCCGGGACAGGGGCCTCTACGAGCAGTACTTC.

The chain recombines TRBV6-6 with TRBJ1-6; D unclear. The CDR3 is 15 amino acids. Trimming pared 4 bases from V and 0 bases from J, leaving 7 bases between. CDR1 and CDR2 (germline): MNHNY, SVGAGI (reference sequence). The CDR3 DNA sequence: TGTGCCAGCAGTTTGGGCAGCTCCTATAATTCACCCCTCCACTTT. It yields the protein CASSLGSSYNSPLHF.

This clone has a handful of counts. V is TRBV5-1 and J is TRBJ1-1, with D maybe TRBD1 (5 bases). The CDR3 loop spans 14 amino acids. Trimming took 1 base from V and 2 from J, leaving 9 bases between them. Germline CDR1 SGHRS, CDR2 YFSETQ. The CDR3 region is CASSLKQGNTEAFF. CDR3 DNA sequence: TGCGCCAGCAGCTTGAAGCAGGGCAACACTGAAGCTTTCTTT.

The CDR3 DNA is TGTGCCAGCAGTCCCGACAGGGTTTACAATGAGCAGTTCTTC. Protein: CASSPDRVYNEQFF. The chain is built from TRBV27 and TRBJ2-1; 7 bases agree with TRBD1. The CDR3 has 14 residues. Losses at the gene ends were 5 bases for V and 4 bases for J; bases not matched to a gene: 5. Germline V gene data show CDR1 as MNHEY and CDR2 as SMNVEV (reference sequence).

This chain uses TRBV14 with TRBJ2-7; tentative D call: TRBD2 (6 bases). V was cut by 4 bases and J by 7 bases, with 29 bases left in between. Germline-derived CDR1 and CDR2 are SGHDN and FVKESK. The CDR3 spans 18 residues. The CDR3 DNA sequence: TGTGCCAGCAGCCCCCGGTGGGGAGATGGGGGGACGGATGGGGAGCAGTACTTC. Its translation: CASSPRWGDGGTDGEQYF.

The chain carries TRBV7-9 and TRBJ2-1; 7 bases match TRBD1. The CDR3 loop spans 15 amino acids. V lost 5 bases to trimming and J lost 8 bases; unmatched junction nucleotides: 12. Germline assignment: CDR1 SEHNR and CDR2 FQNEAQ (reference sequence). CDR3 residues: CASSPRQGTRDEQFF. CDR3 sequence (DNA): TGTGCCAGCAGCCCCCGACAGGGTACTAGGGATGAGCAGTTCTTC.